This TCR beta chain stems from a study of blood T cell repertoires in COVID-19. The CDR3 consists of 14 residues. CDR1 and CDR2 (germline): LNHDA, SQIVND (reference sequence). Trimming pared 2 bases from V and 3 bases from J, leaving 8 bases between. In the original analysis: From reference gene primer amplification, estimates of nucleated cell counts were derived. Clones were sequenced by immunoSEQ multiplex PCR, and TCRdb holds only the in-frame ones, with some missing. V, J and clone size were drawn from that table, and D and trimming were deduced from the DNA. Counted here are some 150,000 clones, less than 90% occurring once; the ten biggest clones make up around 4.8%. Everyone who took part was roughly 18 to 89 years old, and they came from about two dozen US areas. Before being deemed recovered, Cohort 3 donors had two negative PCRs, clearance, or symptom resolution.

The receptor's source is a woman aged 45-65 years who had recovered from COVID-19. Input material: PBMCs or T cells enriched from blood (not recorded which). The chain carries TRBV19 and TRBJ1-5, with D unclear. CDR3 nucleotides: TGTGCCAGTAGTATACTTGCTAACAATCAGCCCCAGCATTTT. As protein: CASSILANNQPQHF.